This T cell receptor (beta chain) was captured in a study of blood T cell repertoires in COVID-19. Seattle participants joined during active infection and were tracked over time. Original processing notes: The assay estimated nucleated cells by amplifying reference gene primers. The data were produced by immunoSEQ multiplex PCR, yet TCRdb's version contains in-frame clones alone and is incomplete. The V and J calls and clone size were taken over from that table, and D and trimming were inferred from the DNA. The table lists around 370,000 clones, 87% of them singletons. The CDR3 spans 18 residues. Per germline, CDR1 SGHRS and CDR2 YFSETQ. After removal of 4 bases from V and 7 bases from J, the junction contained 11 bases not matched to a gene. This clone appeared a few times.

This chain connects TRBV5-1 to TRBJ2-2, with 15 bases aligning to TRBD2. The sequencing sample was made of peripheral blood. The source is a woman aged 45 to 65 with COVID-19, enrolled during active disease. CDR3 amino acids: CASSGWTSGRAKGGELFF. CDR3 nucleotide sequence: TGCGCCAGCAGCGGATGGACTAGCGGGAGGGCCAAGGGCGGGGAGCTGTTTTTT.